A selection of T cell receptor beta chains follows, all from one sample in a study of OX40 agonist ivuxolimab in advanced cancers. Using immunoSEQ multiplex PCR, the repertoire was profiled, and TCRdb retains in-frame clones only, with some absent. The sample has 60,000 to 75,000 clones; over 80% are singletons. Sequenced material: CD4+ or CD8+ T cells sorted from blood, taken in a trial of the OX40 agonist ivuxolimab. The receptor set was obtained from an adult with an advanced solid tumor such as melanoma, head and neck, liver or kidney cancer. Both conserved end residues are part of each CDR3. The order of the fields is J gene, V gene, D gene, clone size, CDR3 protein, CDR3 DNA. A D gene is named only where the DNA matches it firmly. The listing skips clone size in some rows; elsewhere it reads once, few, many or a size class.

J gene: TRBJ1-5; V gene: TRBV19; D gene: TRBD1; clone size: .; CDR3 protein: CASSPRGQGDQPQHF; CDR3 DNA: TGTGCCAGTAGTCCCCGGGGACAGGGGGATCAGCCCCAGCATTTT
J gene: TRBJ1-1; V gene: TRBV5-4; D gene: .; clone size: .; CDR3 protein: CASSPTVQEDGTEAFF; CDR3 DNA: TGTGCCAGCAGCCCGACCGTACAGGAAGACGGCACTGAAGCTTTCTTT
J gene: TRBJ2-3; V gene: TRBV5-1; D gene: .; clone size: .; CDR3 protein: CASSLYGAVTDTQYF; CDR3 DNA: TGCGCCAGCAGCTTGTACGGGGCGGTCACAGATACGCAGTATTTT
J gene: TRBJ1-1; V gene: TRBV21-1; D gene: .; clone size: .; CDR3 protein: CASSDYGHIMNTEAFF; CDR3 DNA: TGTGCCAGCAGCGATTACGGACACATAATGAACACTGAAGCTTTCTTT
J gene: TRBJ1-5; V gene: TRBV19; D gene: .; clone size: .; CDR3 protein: CASSADPGQPQHF; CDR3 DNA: TGTGCCAGTAGTGCGGACCCGGGACAGCCCCAGCATTTT
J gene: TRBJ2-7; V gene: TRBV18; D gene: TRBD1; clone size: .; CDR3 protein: CASSPWDRLTYEQYF; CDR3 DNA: TGTGCCAGCTCACCTTGGGACAGGTTGACCTACGAGCAGTACTTC
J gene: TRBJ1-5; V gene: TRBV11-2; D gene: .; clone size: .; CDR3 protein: CASSPLAGNNQPQHF; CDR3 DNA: TGTGCCAGCAGCCCTCTGGCAGGGAACAATCAGCCCCAGCATTTT
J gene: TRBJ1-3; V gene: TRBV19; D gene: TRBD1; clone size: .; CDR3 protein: CASSSTGQGSGNTIYF; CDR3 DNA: TGTGCCAGTAGTTCAACGGGACAGGGCTCTGGAAACACCATATATTTT
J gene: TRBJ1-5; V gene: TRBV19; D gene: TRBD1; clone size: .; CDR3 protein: CASSYRDRGPNFFNQPQHF; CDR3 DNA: TGTGCCAGTAGTTACCGGGACAGGGGGCCCAACTTCTTCAATCAGCCCCAGCATTTT
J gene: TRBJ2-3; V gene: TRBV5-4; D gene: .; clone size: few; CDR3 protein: CASSSTDTQYF; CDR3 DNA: TGTGCCAGCAGCTCCACAGATACGCAGTATTTT
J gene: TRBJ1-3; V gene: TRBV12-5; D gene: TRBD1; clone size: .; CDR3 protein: CASGQGARGNTIYF; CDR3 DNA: TGTGCTAGTGGACAGGGGGCGAGGGGAAACACCATATATTTT
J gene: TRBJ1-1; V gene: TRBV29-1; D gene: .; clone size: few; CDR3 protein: CSVGVRAHTEAFF; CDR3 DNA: TGCAGCGTAGGGGTCCGGGCTCACACTGAAGCTTTCTTT
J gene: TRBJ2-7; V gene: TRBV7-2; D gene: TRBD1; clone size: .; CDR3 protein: CASSLGDSPPSYEQYF; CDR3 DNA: TGTGCCAGCAGCTTAGGGGACAGCCCTCCTTCATACGAGCAGTACTTC
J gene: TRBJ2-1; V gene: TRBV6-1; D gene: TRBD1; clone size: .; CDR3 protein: CASSEWDRVKNEQFF; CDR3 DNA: TGTGCCAGCAGTGAATGGGACAGGGTTAAGAATGAGCAGTTCTTC
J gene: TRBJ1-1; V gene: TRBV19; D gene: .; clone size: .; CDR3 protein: CASSIGAKSASRGTEAFF; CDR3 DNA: TGTGCCAGTAGTATAGGAGCTAAGAGCGCGAGTCGCGGCACTGAAGCTTTCTTT
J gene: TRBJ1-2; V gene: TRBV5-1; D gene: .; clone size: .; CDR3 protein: CASSLGRLGYTF; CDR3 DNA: TGCGCCAGCAGCTTGGGGAGGTTGGGCTACACCTTC
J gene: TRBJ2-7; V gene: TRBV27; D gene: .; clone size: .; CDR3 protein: CASSLSEGTTLEQYF; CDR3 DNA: TGTGCCAGCAGTTTATCGGAGGGGACCACCCTCGAGCAGTACTTC
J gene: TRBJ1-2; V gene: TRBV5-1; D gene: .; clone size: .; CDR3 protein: CASSSGPTNYGYTF; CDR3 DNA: TGCGCCAGCAGCTCGGGACCCACTAACTATGGCTACACCTTC
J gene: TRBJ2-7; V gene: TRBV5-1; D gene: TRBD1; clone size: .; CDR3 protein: CASSKGQGAYEQYF; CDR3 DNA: TGCGCCAGCAGCAAGGGACAGGGGGCCTACGAGCAGTACTTC
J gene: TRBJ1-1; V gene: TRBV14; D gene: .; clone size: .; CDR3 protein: CASSQIRAAGEAFF; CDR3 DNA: TGTGCCAGCAGCCAAATCAGAGCGGCCGGTGAAGCTTTCTTT
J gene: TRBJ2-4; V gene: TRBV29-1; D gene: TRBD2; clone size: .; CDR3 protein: CSVSLAGSGIQYF; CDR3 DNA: TGCAGCGTGTCACTAGCGGGATCGGGCATTCAGTACTTC
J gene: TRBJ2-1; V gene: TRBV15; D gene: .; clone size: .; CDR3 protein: CATSRDLLSIGVIYEQFF; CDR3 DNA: TGTGCCACCAGCAGAGATCTGTTGAGTATCGGGGTAATTTATGAGCAGTTCTTC
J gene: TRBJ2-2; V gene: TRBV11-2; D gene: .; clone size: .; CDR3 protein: CASSLVLVTGELFF; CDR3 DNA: TGTGCCAGCAGCTTAGTTTTAGTGACCGGGGAGCTGTTTTTT
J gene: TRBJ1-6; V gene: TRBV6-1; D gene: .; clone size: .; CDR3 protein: CASSGDPKVRNSPLHF; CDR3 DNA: TGTGCCAGCAGTGGGGACCCTAAGGTGCGGAATTCACCCCTCCACTTT
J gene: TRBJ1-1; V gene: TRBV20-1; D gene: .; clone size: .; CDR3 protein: CSATDRTEAFF; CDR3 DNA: TGCAGTGCTACAGACAGGACTGAAGCTTTCTTT
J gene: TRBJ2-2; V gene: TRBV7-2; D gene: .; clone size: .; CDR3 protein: CASSLAGGNTGELFF; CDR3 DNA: TGTGCCAGCAGCTTAGCTGGGGGGAACACCGGGGAGCTGTTTTTT
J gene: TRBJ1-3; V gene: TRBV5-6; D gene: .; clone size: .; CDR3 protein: CASTDTGRNTIYF; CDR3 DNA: TGTGCCAGCACCGATACAGGGAGAAACACCATATATTTT
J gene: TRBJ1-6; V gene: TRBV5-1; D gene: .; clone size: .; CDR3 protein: CASTQENNSPLHF; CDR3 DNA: TGCGCCAGCACGCAGGAGAATAATTCACCCCTCCACTTT
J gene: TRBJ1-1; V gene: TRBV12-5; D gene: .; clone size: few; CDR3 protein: CASGPQVITEAFF; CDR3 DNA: TGTGCTAGTGGACCACAGGTGATCACTGAAGCTTTCTTT
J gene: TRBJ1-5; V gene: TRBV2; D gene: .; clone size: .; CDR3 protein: CASSVTRGPQPQHF; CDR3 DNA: TGTGCCAGCAGTGTTACCAGGGGTCCCCAGCCCCAGCATTTT
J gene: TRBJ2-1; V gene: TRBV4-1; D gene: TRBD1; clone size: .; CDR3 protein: CASSQGTGGAYNEQFF; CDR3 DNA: TGCGCCAGCAGCCAGGGGACAGGGGGCGCCTACAATGAGCAGTTCTTC
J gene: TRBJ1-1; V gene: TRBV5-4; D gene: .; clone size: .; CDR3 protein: CASSFPGVDEAFF; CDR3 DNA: TGTGCCAGCAGCTTTCCAGGGGTGGACGAGGCTTTCTTT
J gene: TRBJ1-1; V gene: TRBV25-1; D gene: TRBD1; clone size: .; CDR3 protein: CASSFRQGSEAFF; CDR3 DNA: TGTGCCAGCAGCTTTAGACAGGGATCAGAAGCTTTCTTT
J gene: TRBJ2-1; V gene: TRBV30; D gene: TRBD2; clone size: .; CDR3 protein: CAWSVPLAGANEQFF; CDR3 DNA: TGTGCCTGGAGTGTACCACTAGCGGGAGCAAATGAGCAGTTCTTC
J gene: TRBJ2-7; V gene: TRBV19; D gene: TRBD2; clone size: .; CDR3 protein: CASSIGNSGSFNEQYF; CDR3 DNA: TGTGCCAGTAGTATTGGGAATAGCGGGAGTTTCAACGAGCAGTACTTC
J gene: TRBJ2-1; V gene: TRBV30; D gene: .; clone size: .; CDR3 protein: CALKQGVSYNEQFF; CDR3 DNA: TGTGCCTTAAAACAGGGAGTATCCTACAATGAGCAGTTCTTC
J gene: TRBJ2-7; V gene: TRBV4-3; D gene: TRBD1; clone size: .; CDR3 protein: CASSSRPGQFYEQYF; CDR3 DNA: TGCGCCAGCAGCTCCAGACCGGGACAGTTTTACGAGCAGTACTTC
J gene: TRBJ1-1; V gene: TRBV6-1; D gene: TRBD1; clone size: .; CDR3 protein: CASSEQFQGAGEAFF; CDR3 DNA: TGTGCCAGCAGTGAACAATTTCAGGGGGCTGGTGAAGCTTTCTTT
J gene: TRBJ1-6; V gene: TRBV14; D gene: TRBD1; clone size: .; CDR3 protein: CASSLTGGNNSPLHF; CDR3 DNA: TGTGCCAGCAGCCTTACAGGGGGCAATAATTCACCCCTCCACTTT
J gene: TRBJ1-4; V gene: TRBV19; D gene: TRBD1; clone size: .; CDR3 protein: CASSQGAYNEKLFF; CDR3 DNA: TGTGCCAGTAGCCAGGGGGCGTATAATGAAAAACTGTTTTTT
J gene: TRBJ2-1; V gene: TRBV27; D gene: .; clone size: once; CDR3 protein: CASIKSVTRDNEQFF; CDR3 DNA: TGTGCCAGCATTAAAAGCGTAACTAGGGACAATGAGCAGTTCTTC
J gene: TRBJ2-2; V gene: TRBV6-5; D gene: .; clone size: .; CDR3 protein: CASSYLIENTGELFF; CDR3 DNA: TGTGCCAGCAGTTATTTAATCGAGAACACCGGGGAGCTGTTTTTT
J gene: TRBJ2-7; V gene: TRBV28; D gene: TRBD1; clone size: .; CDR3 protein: CASSFSGTGAYEQYF; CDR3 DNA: TGTGCCAGCAGTTTTTCCGGGACAGGGGCCTACGAGCAGTACTTC
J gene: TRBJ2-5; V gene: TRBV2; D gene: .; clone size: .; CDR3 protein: CASSGEQPQETQYF; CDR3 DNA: TGTGCCAGCAGTGGTGAACAGCCACAAGAGACCCAGTACTTC
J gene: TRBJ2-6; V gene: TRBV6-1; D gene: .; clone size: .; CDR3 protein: CASQRGTGANVLTF; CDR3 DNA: TGTGCCAGCCAGAGGGGGACTGGGGCCAACGTCCTGACTTTC
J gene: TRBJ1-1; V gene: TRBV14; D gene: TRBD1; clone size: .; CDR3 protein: CASSSRTGGEAFF; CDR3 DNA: TGTGCCAGCAGCTCCCGGACAGGGGGCGAAGCTTTCTTT
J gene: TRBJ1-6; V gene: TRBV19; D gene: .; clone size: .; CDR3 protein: CASSPGNQSPLHF; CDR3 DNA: TGTGCCAGTAGTCCTGGGAATCAATCACCCCTCCACTTT
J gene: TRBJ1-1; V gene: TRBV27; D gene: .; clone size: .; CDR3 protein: CASSPRTVGNTEAFF; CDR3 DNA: TGTGCCAGCAGTCCCCGGACAGTTGGGAACACTGAAGCTTTCTTT
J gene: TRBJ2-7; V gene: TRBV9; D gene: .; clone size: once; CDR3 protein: CASSVGDPRRNEQYF; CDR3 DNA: TGTGCCAGCAGCGTAGGAGACCCGCGGAGGAACGAGCAGTACTTC
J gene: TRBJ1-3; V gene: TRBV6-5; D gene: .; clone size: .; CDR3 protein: CASSSRGSSGNTIYF; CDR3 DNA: TGTGCCAGCAGTTCACGGGGCTCCTCTGGAAACACCATATATTTT
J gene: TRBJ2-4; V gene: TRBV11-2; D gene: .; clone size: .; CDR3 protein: CASSPSPPDIQYF; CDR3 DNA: TGTGCCAGCAGCCCGTCCCCCCCGGACATTCAGTACTTC
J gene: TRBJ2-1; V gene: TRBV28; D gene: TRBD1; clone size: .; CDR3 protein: CASSHGTVYNEQFF; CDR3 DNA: TGTGCCAGCAGCCACGGGACAGTTTACAATGAGCAGTTCTTC
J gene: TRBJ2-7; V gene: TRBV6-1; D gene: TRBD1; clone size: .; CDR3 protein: CATRTGGREQYF; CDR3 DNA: TGTGCCACCCGGACAGGGGGGAGAGAGCAGTACTTC
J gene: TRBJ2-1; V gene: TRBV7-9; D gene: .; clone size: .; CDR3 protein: CASSLISASYNEQFF; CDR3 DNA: TGTGCCAGCAGCTTAATCAGCGCCTCCTACAATGAGCAGTTCTTC
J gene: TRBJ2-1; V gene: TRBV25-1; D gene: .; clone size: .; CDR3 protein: CASSGTATYNEQFF; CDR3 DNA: TGTGCCAGCAGTGGGACAGCTACCTACAATGAGCAGTTCTTC
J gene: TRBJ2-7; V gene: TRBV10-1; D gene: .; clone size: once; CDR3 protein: CASSVSSYEQYF; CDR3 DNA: TGCGCCAGCAGTGTATCATCCTACGAGCAGTACTTC
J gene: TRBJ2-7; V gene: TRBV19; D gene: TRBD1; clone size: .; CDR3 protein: CASSRATAGGSYEQYF; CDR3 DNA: TGTGCCAGTAGTCGAGCTACGGCAGGGGGATCCTACGAGCAGTACTTC
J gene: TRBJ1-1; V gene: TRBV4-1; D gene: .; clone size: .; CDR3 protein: CASSQDQGISEAFF; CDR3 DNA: TGCGCCAGCAGCCAAGATCAGGGGATCTCTGAAGCTTTCTTT
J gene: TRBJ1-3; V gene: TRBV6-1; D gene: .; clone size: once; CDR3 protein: CASSATRAGGNTIYF; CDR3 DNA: TGTGCCAGCAGTGCTACAAGGGCTGGCGGAAACACCATATATTTT